The 27 T cell receptor beta chains reported below all come from one sample, sequenced in a study of T-cell reconstitution after alpha-beta-depleted transplantation in children. Preparing the TCRbeta library involved the use of unique molecular identifiers. One entry per CDR3 protein results from TCRdb running MiXCR on the PCR reads. The table includes some 520,000 distinct CDR3 sequences, approximately 32% detected once. The sequencing here drew on PBMCs from the stem cell graft donor, taken from the stem cell graft. The receptors stem from a human donor who donated a stem cell graft to a child with aplastic anemia.

This rearrangement joins TRBV7-8 to TRBJ1-4, with D unresolved. The germline gives CDR1 SGHVS, CDR2 FQNEAQ. This CDR3 has 16 amino acids. V was pared by 4 bases and J by 8 bases, with 20 bases between. The CDR3 spells CASSSVTTPTREKLFF. CDR3 DNA: TGTGCCAGCAGCTCGGTGACAACACCGACGAGAGAAAAACTGTTTTTT.

The gene calls are TRBV7-9 and TRBJ2-7; the D is unclear. The ends were cut back, 1 base at V and 5 bases at J, with 12 bases in the middle. CDR3 size: 14 residues. CDR1 is SEHNR and CDR2 is FQNEAQ in the germline V gene (reference sequence). The CDR3 bases are TGTGCCAGCAGCTTAGGCTCCCCTCCAAACGAGCAGTACTTC. The encoded protein is CASSLGSPPNEQYF.

This clonotype was observed a few times. The chain links TRBV25-1 to TRBJ2-7; 10 nucleotides match TRBD2. The germline CDR1 and CDR2 sequences are MGHDK and SYGVNS. The V gene end was trimmed by 4 bases and the J gene end by 7 bases; junction bases not matched to a gene: 16. There are 17 residues in the CDR3. The DNA for the CDR3 is TGTGCCAGCAGTGCCTGGGGACTAGCGAAGGCTCTAGGGGAGCAGTACGTC. This sequence encodes CASSAWGLAKALGEQYV.

This chain uses TRBV30 with TRBJ2-7, with TRBD1 as a possible D gene (5 bases). This CDR3 is built from 14 residues. The germline V and J ends were trimmed by 0 bases and 6 bases, with 15 bases remaining between them. The germline gives CDR1 GTSNPN, CDR2 SVGIG (reference sequence). CDR3 bases: TGTGCCTGGAGTGTCCAGGCAGGGTCGGGCGAGCAGTACTTC. Protein: CAWSVQAGSGEQYF.

This rearrangement joins TRBV7-2 to TRBJ1-4, with 7 positions matching TRBD1. J gave up 7 bases and V 5 bases, and 7 bases lay outside the gene matches. The CDR3 runs 14 residues. CDR1 and CDR2 (germline): SGHTA, FQGNSA. The CDR3 DNA reads as TGTGCCAGCAGCCCGAGGGACAGCAGTGAAAAACTGTTTTTT. Its translation: CASSPRDSSEKLFF.

There are a few counts of this clonotype. This chain uses TRBV5-1 with TRBJ2-2; D not certain. Trimming cost V 6 bases and J 1 base, with 7 bases left between them. The CDR3 is 13 amino acids. CDR1 is SGHRS, CDR2 YFSETQ, per germline. The CDR3: CASNGQNTGELFF. The CDR3 region has the DNA TGCGCCAGCAATGGCCAGAACACCGGGGAGCTGTTTTTT.

The chain uses TRBV28 and TRBJ2-1; 8 bases match TRBD1. CDR1 is MDHEN, CDR2 SYDVKM, per germline. This CDR3 comprises 14 residues. With V trimmed by 7 bases and J by 6 bases, 8 bases remained unmatched. The CDR3 region is CASTVLDRGNEQFF. The CDR3 nucleotides read TGTGCCAGCACGGTCCTAGACAGGGGCAATGAGCAGTTCTTC. Looking up the rest from reference TRBV28 and TRBJ2-1 gives the full variable domain: DVKVTQSSRYLVKRTGEKVFLECVQDMDHENMFWYRQDPGLGLRLIYFSYDVKMKEKGDIPEGYSVSREKKERFSLILESASTNQTSMYLCASTVLDRGNEQFFGPGTRLTVL.

V and J are TRBV28 and TRBJ1-6, with 7 bases that match TRBD1. With V trimmed by 6 bases and J by 9 bases, 5 bases remained unmatched. Germline-derived CDR1 and CDR2 are MDHEN and SYDVKM. CDR3 length: 13 amino acids. CDR3: CASRRDSGSPLHF. CDR3 nucleotides: TGTGCCAGCAGAAGGGACAGCGGTTCACCCCTCCACTTT.

The chain links TRBV7-9 to TRBJ2-6; 9 bases map to TRBD1. This CDR3 spans 16 amino acids. The germline V gene encodes CDR1 SEHNR and CDR2 FQNEAQ (reference sequence). V was clipped by 3 bases and J by 3 bases; unmatched bases: 3. The CDR3 is CASSLGQGFGANVLTF. CDR3 coding DNA: TGTGCCAGCAGCTTGGGACAGGGTTTTGGGGCCAACGTCCTGACTTTC.

This clonotype was seen a few times. The rearrangement links TRBV4-1 to TRBJ2-3; D is ambiguous. Per germline, CDR1 MGHRA and CDR2 YSYEKL. V dropped 4 bases and J dropped 5 bases, with 13 bases sitting between them. The CDR3 extends over 14 amino acids. Here the CDR3 DNA reads TGCGCCAGCAGCCCGTCCCGGGTTGAAGATACGCAGTATTTT. Residues: CASSPSRVEDTQYF.

This clonotype was seen only a few times. In nucleotides, the CDR3 is TGTGCCAGCAGCCGAAGAGGATTAGCGGGAGGGGACATTCAGTACTTC. This codes for CASSRRGLAGGDIQYF. The chain carries TRBV7-2 and TRBJ2-4; 11 bases are a match to TRBD2. This CDR3 contains 16 residues. The germline V gene has CDR1 SGHTA and CDR2 FQGNSA. The ends lost 5 bases at V and 8 bases at J; junction bases unmatched: 11.

The chain has TRBV12-3 or TRBV12-4 and TRBJ1-6, with D perhaps matching TRBD1 (5 bases). The CDR3 runs 14 residues. V lost 8 bases, J lost 5 bases, and 13 bases lay in between. The chain's CDR3 is CASGAGANNSPLHF. In nucleotides, the CDR3 is TGTGCCAGCGGTGCCGGGGCGAATAATTCACCCCTCCACTTT.

The chain uses TRBV4-3 and TRBJ2-1; tentative D call: TRBD2 (5 bases). This CDR3 has 15 amino acids. Trimming removed 5 bases from V and 1 base from J, with 12 bases in between. Looked up from germline, CDR1 is LGHNA and CDR2 is YSLEER. This CDR3 reads CASSRVGVSYNEQFF. DNA for the CDR3: TGCGCCAGCAGCAGGGTGGGAGTGTCCTACAATGAGCAGTTCTTC.

V usage is TRBV14 and J usage is TRBJ2-7; 8 bases fit TRBD2. V shed 4 bases, J shed 12 bases, and the junction held 14 bases outside the gene matches. The CDR3 covers 14 residues. Germline V gives CDR1 SGHDN, CDR2 FVKESK. This CDR3 is CASSRKTFGSGRYF. The DNA for the CDR3 is TGTGCCAGCAGCCGGAAGACTTTCGGGAGCGGGAGGTACTTC.

V gene TRBV7-9 combines with J gene TRBJ2-1; D is possibly TRBD2 (5 bases). Trimming pared 4 bases from V and 0 bases from J, leaving 10 bases between. CDR3 length equals 15 residues. Germline-derived CDR1 and CDR2 are SEHNR and FQNEAQ (reference sequence). CDR3 loop: CASSSGLSSYNEQFF. DNA for the CDR3: TGTGCCAGCAGCTCCGGACTTTCCTCCTACAATGAGCAGTTCTTC.

In this sample, this clonotype turned up a few times. V and J are TRBV29-1 and TRBJ2-1; maybe TRBD2 (6 bases). The length of the CDR3 is 14 residues. The V end was cut by 8 bases, the J end by 5 bases, with 19 bases between. The germline V gene encodes CDR1 SQVTM and CDR2 ANQGSEA. The CDR3: CSLLLGGRDNEQFF. CDR3 bases: TGCAGCCTCCTGCTCGGGGGACGGGACAATGAGCAGTTCTTC.

The chain couples TRBV11-1 to TRBJ1-2, with 8 bases identical to TRBD1. The length of the CDR3 is 14 residues. V shed 3 bases, J shed 4 bases, and the junction held 4 bases outside the gene matches. Germline values: CDR1 SGHAT, CDR2 FQDESV (reference sequence). In DNA, the CDR3 is TGTGCCAGCAGCTTCCACACAGGGGGCTATGGCTACACCTTC. This sequence encodes CASSFHTGGYGYTF.

This clonotype was counted ten times or more. The DNA for the CDR3 is TGTGCCAGCAGCTTTCCGACTAGCGGGAGATCCCAGAGTGAGCAGTTCTTC. Translation: CASSFPTSGRSQSEQFF. The V gene is TRBV7-2, the J gene TRBJ2-1; 12 bases line up with TRBD2. The CDR3 runs to 17 residues. Trimming removed 3 bases from V and 9 bases from J; junction bases left unmatched: 12. Per germline, CDR1 SGHTA and CDR2 FQGNSA.

Only a few counts were recorded for this clonotype. The chain has TRBV9 and TRBJ2-1; 7 bases align to TRBD2. V trimming: 4 bases; J trimming: 8 bases; junction bases outside the gene matches: 6. Germline V CDR1 and CDR2: SGDLS, YYNGEE. This CDR3 spans 13 amino acids. The CDR3 nucleotides read TGTGCCAGCAGCACTGCGACTAGCTATGAGCAGTTCTTC. It specifies CASSTATSYEQFF.

This clonotype showed up just a few times. The rearrangement joins TRBV13 to TRBJ2-3; 9 positions match TRBD2. In germline, CDR1 is PRHDT, CDR2 FYEKMQ (reference sequence). CDR3 length: 16 amino acids. The V and J ends lost 0 bases and 2 bases, in that order; junction bases with no gene match: 3. This CDR3 is CASSLGTSGFTDTQYF. CDR3 coding DNA: TGTGCCAGCAGCTTAGGGACTAGCGGATTCACAGATACGCAGTATTTT.

This clonotype came up a few times. This chain joins TRBV28 and TRBJ2-5; 8 nucleotides match TRBD2. V lost 6 bases to trimming and J lost 1 base; unmatched junction nucleotides: 7. The CDR3 spans 15 residues. The V gene's germline CDR1 is MDHEN and CDR2 SYDVKM. As DNA, the CDR3 is TGTGCCAGCAGACCGGGGGGGATCCGCCAAGAGACCCAGTACTTC. The encoded protein is CASRPGGIRQETQYF. The entire variable domain, with the rest obtained from reference TRBV28 and TRBJ2-5, is as follows: DVKVTQSSRYLVKRTGEKVFLECVQDMDHENMFWYRQDPGLGLRLIYFSYDVKMKEKGDIPEGYSVSREKKERFSLILESASTNQTSMYLCASRPGGIRQETQYFGPGTRLLVL.

There are a few counts of this clonotype. J is TRBJ2-1 and V is TRBV10-2; 13 bases align to TRBD2. Germline CDR1 WSHSY, CDR2 SAAADI. The length of the CDR3 is 19 residues. V lost 8 bases and J lost 1; bases outside the gene matches: 14. CDR3 DNA sequence: TGCGCCAGCCATGATCCGGGACTAGCGGGAAGAATATCCTACAATGAGCAGTTCTTC. Translation gives CASHDPGLAGRISYNEQFF.

The genes are TRBV5-1 and TRBJ1-6; D is ambiguous. V was pared by 0 bases and J by 7 bases, with 11 bases between. The CDR3 has 15 amino acids. CDR1 is SGHRS, CDR2 YFSETQ, per germline. The CDR3 loop is CASSLETRRNSPLHF. In DNA form, the CDR3 reads TGCGCCAGCAGCTTGGAAACGCGGAGGAATTCACCCCTCCACTTT.

This clonotype was found a few times. The chain joins TRBV6-1 to TRBJ2-5; TRBD2 matches 11 bases. This CDR3 has 16 residues. Germline V gene sequence: CDR1 MNHNS, CDR2 SASEGT. V was clipped by 6 bases and J by 5 bases; unmatched bases: 11. The chain's CDR3 is CASSPISGRASETQYF. CDR3 nucleotides: TGTGCCAGCAGCCCGATTAGCGGGAGGGCTAGCGAGACCCAGTACTTC.

Of note for this clonotype: The CDR3 carries no conserved terminal phenylalanine or tryptophan, so it likely arises from a read error. This rearrangement joins TRBV6-1 to TRBJ1-1, with D possibly matching TRBD1 (5 bases). Germline V CDR1 and CDR2: MNHNS, SASEGT. V shed 4 bases and J shed 7 bases, with 19 bases lying between them. CDR3 length equals 15 residues. The CDR3 nucleotides read TGTGCCAGCAGTGGCGGGCAGATTTTGAGGGGTGAAGCTTTCTTG. Amino acid sequence: CASSGGQILRGEAFL.

This chain links TRBV4-3 with TRBJ1-1; the D is unclear. Germline V gene lookup returns CDR1 LGHNA and CDR2 YSLEER. V was cut by 0 bases and J by 7 bases, with 21 bases left in between. The CDR3 spans 17 residues. As DNA, the CDR3 is TGCGCCAGCAGCCAAGACCTATGGACTCTTGATGGGGATGAAGCTTTCTTT. Its protein product is CASSQDLWTLDGDEAFF.

In its sample, this clonotype was seen a few times. V and J are TRBV20-1 and TRBJ2-7; D gene ambiguous. CDR1 is DFQATT, CDR2 SNEGSKA, per germline (reference sequence). V lost 0 bases to trimming and J lost 4 bases, with 25 bases between them. The CDR3 spans 18 residues. The DNA of the CDR3 is TGCAGTGCTAGAGATAGGCAGGCCACCGACGCTCGGAATTACGAGCAGTACTTC. Its translation: CSARDRQATDARNYEQYF.